Presented here are 23 T cell receptor beta chains from one specimen sequenced in a study of blood T cell repertoires in COVID-19. Assay used: immunoSEQ multiplex PCR; TCRdb lists only in-frame clones, some missing. The data hold hundreds of thousands of clones, with 75% to 90% observed a single time. Sequencing used PBMCs or T cells enriched from blood (not recorded which). The receptor set was obtained from a man under 40 who had recovered from COVID-19.

Here the CDR3 reads CASSQELHRNEQFF. The CDR3, as DNA: TGTGCCAGCAGCCAAGAGTTACACCGCAATGAGCAGTTCTTC. The chain combines TRBV3-1 (or the pseudogene TRBV3-2) with TRBJ2-1; no firm D call. Trimming removed 0 bases from V and 6 bases from J, with 9 bases in between. Germline V gives CDR1 LGHDT, CDR2 YNNKEL (reference sequence). This CDR3 has 14 amino acids.

This sequence joins TRBV19 and TRBJ1-6; D possibly corresponds to TRBD1 (6 bases). V lost 7 bases to trimming and J lost 10 bases, with 11 bases between them. The length of the CDR3 is 12 residues. In germline, CDR1 is LNHDA, CDR2 SQIVND (reference sequence). CDR3 nucleotides: TGTGCCAGTAAACAGGGAGACTCACCCCTCCACTTT. Protein sequence: CASKQGDSPLHF.

This clone was found once. The rearrangement uses TRBV7-2 and TRBJ1-2; no definite D call. Trimming removed 1 base from V and 4 bases from J, with 16 bases in between. Germline CDR1 is SGHTA and CDR2 is FQGNSA. The CDR3 extends over 16 amino acids. The CDR3 region has the DNA TGTGCCAGCAGCTTAGTAGGCGGCAGCTTACCCTATGGCTACACCTTC. Translating it yields CASSLVGGSLPYGYTF.

This chain uses TRBV2 with TRBJ1-5; 9 bases are shared with TRBD1. Germline CDR1 is SNHLY and CDR2 is FYNNEI. The CDR3 sequence is 15 residues long. J gave up 3 bases and V 4 bases, and 4 bases lay outside the gene matches. CDR3 loop: CASSVGQGPNQPQHF. CDR3 DNA sequence: TGTGCCAGCAGTGTGGGACAGGGCCCCAATCAGCCCCAGCATTTT.

The CDR3 nucleotides are TGTGCCAGCAGTCCCGGGACAATCTCCTATAATTCACCCCTCCACTTT. As protein: CASSPGTISYNSPLHF. This chain connects TRBV28 to TRBJ1-6, with a weak D call TRBD1 (6 bases). The CDR3 extends over 16 amino acids. Germline V gives CDR1 MDHEN, CDR2 SYDVKM. The V gene lost 5 bases and the J gene lost 0 bases, with 11 bases spanning the gap.

The table lists this clone with a count of one. A junction boundary mismatches the germline segment, possibly from a read error. The V call is TRBV7-6, the J call TRBJ2-1; 10 bases line up with TRBD2. Per the germline V gene, CDR1 is SGHVS and CDR2 is FNYEAQ. The CDR3 is 15 residues long. Written as DNA, the CDR3 is TGTGCCAGCAGTTTAGCGGGAGGCTCCGTCGGGGAGCAGTTCTTC. Translated: CASSLAGGSVGEQFF.

The V gene is TRBV12-3 or TRBV12-4, the J gene TRBJ1-1; D might be TRBD1 (6 bases). The CDR3 is made up of 13 amino acids. The V gene lost 3 bases and the J gene lost 1 base, with 6 bases spanning the gap. The CDR3 DNA sequence: TGTGCCAGCAGTTTGGGACAGAACACTGAAGCTTTCTTT. It encodes CASSLGQNTEAFF.

DNA for the CDR3: TGTGCCAGCAGCTTCGCAGGGACTATACAGCCCCAGCATTTT. This translates into CASSFAGTIQPQHF. The rearrangement joins TRBV7-9 to TRBJ1-5; maybe TRBD1 (5 bases). The CDR3 is 14 residues long. Germline V CDR1 and CDR2: SEHNR, FQNEAQ (reference sequence). The V gene lost 3 bases and the J gene lost 7 bases, with 13 bases spanning the gap.

This clone showed up just once. This rearrangement joins TRBV30 to TRBJ1-5, with D hard to call. The germline gives CDR1 GTSNPN, CDR2 SVGIG (reference sequence). There are 16 residues in the CDR3. V lost 0 bases and J 2 bases, leaving 14 bases between the germline ends. This chain's CDR3 is CAWSVTGEGGNQPQHF. CDR3 sequence (DNA): TGTGCCTGGAGTGTAACCGGGGAGGGTGGCAATCAGCCCCAGCATTTT.

The chain recombines TRBV19 with TRBJ1-2, with TRBD1 matching over 8 bases. Looked up from germline, CDR1 is LNHDA and CDR2 is SQIVND (reference sequence). After removal of 4 bases from V and 1 base from J, the junction contained 5 bases not matched to a gene. CDR3 length equals 15 residues. Written as DNA, the CDR3 is TGTGCCAGTAGTACTCGGACAGGGAATAACTATGGCTACACCTTC. It specifies CASSTRTGNNYGYTF.

The rearrangement links TRBV28 to TRBJ2-7, with D perhaps matching TRBD2 (5 bases). CDR1 is MDHEN and CDR2 is SYDVKM in the germline V gene. V gave up 3 bases and J gave up 3 bases, with 12 bases separating them. CDR3 length: 14 residues. CDR3 region: CASSLAAALYEQYF. The CDR3 nucleotides are TGTGCCAGCAGTTTGGCAGCGGCCCTCTACGAGCAGTACTTC.

The rearrangement joins TRBV28 to TRBJ1-3, with no clear D. V was cut by 6 bases and J by 4 bases, with 13 bases left in between. CDR1 and CDR2 from the germline V gene are MDHEN and SYDVKM. The CDR3 length is 14 residues. CDR3 amino acids: CASSPVGGGNTIYF. The CDR3 DNA follows: TGTGCCAGCAGCCCTGTGGGAGGGGGAAACACCATATATTTT.

J is TRBJ2-7 and V is TRBV3-1 (or the pseudogene TRBV3-2); 9 nucleotides line up with TRBD2. Trimming took 5 bases from V and 3 from J; bases not matched to a gene: 11. Germline assignment: CDR1 LGHDT and CDR2 YNNKEL (reference sequence). This CDR3 contains 16 residues. The CDR3, as DNA: TGTGCCAGCAGCTACGACGTGGGACTAGCTGGCTACGAGCAGTACTTC. Translated, it gives CASSYDVGLAGYEQYF.

V gene TRBV27 combines with J gene TRBJ1-1; D might be TRBD1 (5 bases). The CDR3 contains 14 residues. Deletions cut 6 bases from V and 6 bases from J, with 17 bases between. CDR1 MNHEY and CDR2 SMNVEV come from the germline V gene (reference sequence). The CDR3 DNA reads TGTGCCAGCAGGGCGACAGTTCTATTAGCTGAAGCTTTCTTT. Translating it yields CASRATVLLAEAFF.

In regard to this clone: A much larger clone lies a single base off, so this may be a read error. The sample contains more than one DNA sequence encoding this CDR3. The chain combines TRBV7-9 with TRBJ1-6; no clear D. V shed 1 base and J shed 0 bases, with 4 bases lying between them. The CDR3 is 15 amino acids. Germline CDR1 reads SEHNR; CDR2 reads FQNEAQ (reference sequence). CDR3 DNA: TGTGCCAGCAGCTTAGGGAGCTCCTATAATTCACCCCTCCACTTT. This translates into CASSLGSSYNSPLHF.

The rearrangement links TRBV28 to TRBJ2-7; 7 bases are shared with TRBD2. V lost 6 bases, J lost 3 bases, and 11 bases stayed unmatched. Germline CDR1 reads MDHEN; CDR2 reads SYDVKM. CDR3 length equals 15 residues. The CDR3 here is CASRASGAGNYEQYF. For the CDR3, the DNA is TGTGCCAGCAGGGCATCAGGAGCGGGAAACTACGAGCAGTACTTC.

Details on this clone: Just one base apart from a much larger clone, this may be a read error. The chain uses TRBV7-6 and TRBJ1-1; no definite D call. The V end was cut by 1 base, the J end by 0 bases, with 3 bases between. The CDR3 covers 13 residues. Germline lookup yields CDR1 SGHVS and CDR2 FNYEAQ. CDR3 DNA: TGTGCCAGCAGCTTAGGTATGAACACTGAAGCTTTCTTT. Its protein product is CASSLGMNTEAFF. Full variable domain (remainder filled in from reference TRBV7-6 and TRBJ1-1): GAGVSQSPRYKVTKRGQDVALRCDPISGHVSLYWYRQALGQGPEFLTYFNYEAQQDKSGLPNDRFSAERPEGSISTLTIQRTEQRDSAMYRCASSLGMNTEAFFGQGTRLTVV.

This rearrangement joins TRBV28 to TRBJ1-1; TRBD1 matches 7 bases. CDR1 is MDHEN, CDR2 SYDVKM, per germline. V shed 6 bases, J shed 1 base, and the junction held 2 bases outside the gene matches. The CDR3 runs 13 residues. The CDR3 DNA reads TGTGCCAGCAGCCGGGACAGGAACACTGAAGCTTTCTTT. Translating it yields CASSRDRNTEAFF.

The rearrangement uses TRBV18 and TRBJ1-6, with TRBD1 identical over 12 bases. V lost 5 bases to trimming and J lost 7 bases; unmatched junction nucleotides: 12. CDR1 is KGHSH, CDR2 LQKENI, per germline. The CDR3 has 18 residues. The DNA of the CDR3 is TGTGCCAGCTCATCCCGGGACAGGGGGCCCGCAAGGAATTCACCCCTCCACTTT. It encodes CASSSRDRGPARNSPLHF.

The chain has TRBV11-2 and TRBJ2-7, with D tentatively TRBD1 (6 bases). The V and J ends lost 1 base and 2 bases respectively, with 15 bases between them. This CDR3 has 16 amino acids. CDR1 is SGHAT and CDR2 is FQNNGV in the germline V gene. The CDR3 DNA reads as TGTGCCAGCAGCTTAGGCCCCGACAGGTCGACCTACGAGCAGTACTTC. This encodes CASSLGPDRSTYEQYF.

This rearrangement joins TRBV29-1 to TRBJ2-3; 12 bases align to TRBD2. The CDR3 has 16 residues. Losses at the gene ends were 6 bases for V and 2 bases for J; bases not matched to a gene: 9. Germline V gene lookup returns CDR1 SQVTM and CDR2 ANQGSEA. In DNA form, the CDR3 reads TGCAGCGTCACCCCTCGACTAGCGGGAGACACAGATACGCAGTATTTT. Protein sequence: CSVTPRLAGDTDTQYF.

The chain recombines TRBV6-4 with TRBJ2-1, with TRBD1 as a possible D gene (6 bases). V was shortened by 3 bases and J by 4 bases, with 13 bases between the two germline ends. This CDR3 has 15 amino acids. Germline CDR1 reads MRHNA; CDR2 reads SNTAGT. In DNA form, the CDR3 reads TGTGCCAGCAGTGAAAATCAGGGGCCTTACAATGAGCAGTTCTTC. Translating gives CASSENQGPYNEQFF.

In this sample, this clone turned up once. The chain has TRBV28 and TRBJ2-7; TRBD1 agrees at 8 bases. The CDR3 is 13 residues long. The junction had 8 bases not matched to a gene; V was cut back by 8 bases and J by 5 bases. Germline V lookup: CDR1 MDHEN, CDR2 SYDVKM. The CDR3 DNA is TGTGCCAGCTCCGGGACAGGTAAAGACGAGCAGTACTTC. Translating gives CASSGTGKDEQYF.